Shown below are 28 T cell receptor beta chains from a single sample sequenced in a study of shared clonotypes between healthy human individuals. The repertoire was sequenced with immunoSEQ multiplex PCR; TCRdb's copy has only in-frame clones and lacks some. The profile shows around 690,000 clones, 90% of them singletons. Sequenced sample: memory CD8+ T cells from PBMCs. Sample subset: CD45RO+ cells pooled with CCR7-negative TemRA cells. These receptors were obtained from a young man in good health. Some clones in this sample may be carry-over from other donors' samples.

This clone was seen just once. V usage is TRBV27 and J usage is TRBJ2-7; D gene unclear. Germline assignment: CDR1 MNHEY and CDR2 SMNVEV (reference sequence). V was shortened by 2 bases and J by 5 bases, with 10 bases between the two germline ends. The CDR3 extends over 13 amino acids. As DNA, the CDR3 is TGTGCCAGCAGTTTAGGTCCCCTGGACGAGCAGTACTTC. Residues: CASSLGPLDEQYF.

The CDR3 is CASSIGGWNIQYF. CDR3 bases: TGTGCCAGTAGTATAGGGGGCTGGAACATTCAGTACTTC. This sequence joins TRBV19 and TRBJ2-4; D might be TRBD1 (5 bases). The V end lost 1 base, the J end lost 7 bases, and 8 bases lay between the germline ends. The CDR3 length is 13 residues. Germline V gene sequence: CDR1 LNHDA, CDR2 SQIVND (reference sequence).

This clone came up once. V usage is TRBV5-5 and J usage is TRBJ1-4; TRBD1 is a possible D gene (5 bases). V dropped 3 bases and J dropped 8 bases, with 14 bases sitting between them. Germline assignment: CDR1 SGHKS and CDR2 YYEKEE (reference sequence). This CDR3 comprises 14 residues. The DNA for the CDR3 is TGTGCCAGCAGCTCAACGAGGACACAAGAAAAACTGTTTTTT. Protein sequence: CASSSTRTQEKLFF.

CDR3 in amino acids: CASSLTDRSTDTQYF. For the CDR3, the DNA is TGTGCCAGCAGCTTGACCGACAGAAGCACAGATACGCAGTATTTT. The chain uses TRBV5-6 and TRBJ2-3, with D maybe TRBD1 (5 bases). The germline V gene encodes CDR1 SGHDT and CDR2 YYEEEE. V lost 1 base, J lost 0 bases, and 9 bases lay in between. This CDR3 has 15 residues.

The J gene is TRBJ2-1, the V gene TRBV7-3, with 11 bases lining up with TRBD2. The CDR3 consists of 16 residues. Germline CDR1 is SGHTA and CDR2 is FQGTGA. V lost 5 bases, J lost 4 bases, and 7 bases stayed unmatched. As DNA, the CDR3 is TGTGCCAGCAGCCCCGATGGGACTAGCGGATACAATGAGCAGTTCTTC. Amino acid sequence: CASSPDGTSGYNEQFF.

This clone was observed a handful of times. CDR3 nucleotides: TGCGCCAGCAGTCGACACATCGCACAAAGTCGGGCCAACGTCCTGACTTTC. Translation: CASSRHIAQSRANVLTF. The rearrangement uses TRBV10-1 and TRBJ2-6; D is undetermined. Trimming removed 5 bases at V and 5 bases at J, with 19 bases between. Germline CDR1 WNHNN, CDR2 SYGVQD (reference sequence). This CDR3 is built from 17 residues.

V gene TRBV28 combines with J gene TRBJ1-2; D uncertain. The V and J ends lost 6 bases and 7 bases respectively, with 18 bases between them. Germline CDR1 and CDR2: MDHEN and SYDVKM. The CDR3 sequence is 14 residues long. CDR3 nucleotides: TGTGCCAGCAGCCCCCTCGCCCGGTCGGCTGGCTACACCTTC. It specifies CASSPLARSAGYTF.

V and J are TRBV5-1 and TRBJ2-5, with D uncertain. Trimming removed 0 bases from V and 8 bases from J, with 11 bases in between. This CDR3 has 13 amino acids. Germline CDR1 reads SGHRS; CDR2 reads YFSETQ. DNA for the CDR3: TGCGCCAGCAGCTTGGCCGCTAGATCAACCCAGTACTTC. Protein sequence: CASSLAARSTQYF.

A few counts support this clone. The chain links TRBV4-1 to TRBJ2-2; 7 bases are shared with TRBD1. V trimming: 4 bases; J trimming: 5 bases; junction bases outside the gene matches: 10. Per germline, CDR1 MGHRA and CDR2 YSYEKL. The CDR3 is 16 amino acids. The CDR3 loop is CASSPSSGQWTGELFF. DNA for the CDR3: TGCGCCAGCAGCCCTTCTTCGGGACAGTGGACCGGGGAGCTGTTTTTT.

As for this clone: Other nucleotide sequences from this sample produce the same CDR3. This rearrangement joins TRBV9 to TRBJ2-7, with TRBD2 matching over 12 bases. V was pared by 3 bases and J by 4 bases, with 2 bases of the junction left unmatched. This CDR3 has 14 amino acids. Germline loops: CDR1 SGDLS, CDR2 YYNGEE. The CDR3, as DNA: TGTGCCAGCAGCGGCGGGACTAGCGGGTACGAGCAGTACTTC. It yields the protein CASSGGTSGYEQYF. The full variable domain, its missing parts supplied by reference TRBV9 and TRBJ2-7, is DSGVTQTPKHLITATGQRVTLRCSPRSGDLSVYWYQQSLDQGLQFLIQYYNGEERAKGNILERFSAQQFPDLHSELNLSSLELGDSALYFCASSGGTSGYEQYFGPGTRLTVT.

This chain joins TRBV6-5 and TRBJ2-7, with D possibly TRBD2 on 5 matching bases. Between the trimmed V and J ends, which lost 6 bases and 2 bases, there was a span of 8 bases. Per the germline V gene, CDR1 is MNHEY and CDR2 is SVGAGI. The CDR3 loop spans 12 amino acids. CDR3 in amino acids: CASSPGTYEQYF. The CDR3 nucleotides are TGTGCCAGCAGCCCCGGGACCTACGAGCAGTACTTC.

The rearrangement links TRBV28 to TRBJ2-3; 7 nucleotides align to TRBD1. This CDR3 is built from 14 residues. Germline V gene data show CDR1 as MDHEN and CDR2 as SYDVKM. V trimming: 4 bases; J trimming: 6 bases; junction bases outside the gene matches: 7. The CDR3 here is CASSSDRVPDTQYF. In DNA, the CDR3 is TGTGCCAGCAGTTCCGACAGGGTCCCCGATACGCAGTATTTT. Full variable domain (outside the CDR3, taken from reference TRBV28 and TRBJ2-3): DVKVTQSSRYLVKRTGEKVFLECVQDMDHENMFWYRQDPGLGLRLIYFSYDVKMKEKGDIPEGYSVSREKKERFSLILESASTNQTSMYLCASSSDRVPDTQYFGPGTRLTVL.

The V call is TRBV6-5, the J call TRBJ1-2; weak D call: TRBD1 (5 bases). The length of the CDR3 is 14 residues. Deletions cut 5 bases from V and 4 bases from J, with 14 bases between. CDR1 and CDR2 (germline): MNHEY, SVGAGI. Here the CDR3 reads CASSHRDGSYGYTF. In DNA, the CDR3 is TGTGCCAGCAGTCATAGGGACGGGTCCTATGGCTACACCTTC.

A word on this clone: Other nucleotide sequences in the sample specify the same CDR3. The chain joins TRBV9 to TRBJ2-2; perhaps TRBD1 as D (5 bases). Germline CDR1 reads SGDLS; CDR2 reads YYNGEE. V lost 2 bases, J lost 5 bases, and 10 bases lay in between. This CDR3 is 14 amino acids long. CDR3 DNA sequence: TGTGCCAGCAGCGTCCCCGACAGTACCGGGGAGCTGTTTTTT. Protein product: CASSVPDSTGELFF.

The genes are TRBV9 and TRBJ1-1; TRBD1 might be the D (5 bases). The CDR3 spans 16 residues. The V and J ends lost 2 bases and 6 bases respectively, with 20 bases between them. The germline V gene has CDR1 SGDLS and CDR2 YYNGEE. Here the CDR3 DNA reads TGTGCCAGCAGCGTTTTACCGACAGCGATTGATCCTGAAGCTTTCTTT. It codes for CASSVLPTAIDPEAFF.

The gene calls are TRBV2 and TRBJ2-5, with TRBD2 matching over 9 bases. The germline gives CDR1 SNHLY, CDR2 FYNNEI. V lost 5 bases, J lost 9 bases, and 4 bases stayed unmatched. The CDR3 is 12 residues long. CDR3 in amino acids: CASSTGTSPQYF. The CDR3 nucleotides read TGTGCCAGCAGTACCGGGACTAGCCCCCAGTACTTC.

This clone was seen a handful of times. The chain uses TRBV7-9 and TRBJ2-1; TRBD1 matches 7 bases. V lost 4 bases, J lost 11 bases, and 11 bases stayed unmatched. CDR3 length: 14 residues. Germline V lookup: CDR1 SEHNR, CDR2 FQNEAQ (reference sequence). The CDR3 DNA is TGTGCCAGCAGCTGGCCTCTGACAGGGAATCAGCAGTTCTTC. It is translated as CASSWPLTGNQQFF.

The V call is TRBV7-6, the J call TRBJ2-7, with 8 bases identical to TRBD1. The CDR3 totals 13 residues. Germline trimming cut 5 bases from V and 3 bases from J; bases unmatched to any gene: 3. Germline CDR1 SGHVS, CDR2 FNYEAQ. DNA for the CDR3: TGTGCCAGCAGCCAGGACAGGGACTACGAGCAGTACTTC. Its translation is CASSQDRDYEQYF.

The chain recombines TRBV6-1 with TRBJ1-1, with D unclear. Germline CDR1 reads MNHNS; CDR2 reads SASEGT. The CDR3 spans 18 residues. Trimming took 0 bases from V and 0 from J, leaving 17 bases between them. The CDR3 region has the DNA TGTGCCAGCAGTGAAGCGCTGGTATACAGCTTCATGAACACTGAAGCTTTCTTT. Protein product: CASSEALVYSFMNTEAFF.

The V and J genes are TRBV7-8 and TRBJ2-7; perhaps TRBD2 as D (5 bases). The ends were cut back, 1 base at V and 7 bases at J, with 11 bases in the middle. The V gene's germline CDR1 is SGHVS and CDR2 FQNEAQ. The CDR3 covers 13 residues. This CDR3 is CASSLGRGEEQYF. The CDR3 nucleotides read TGTGCCAGCAGCTTAGGACGGGGAGAAGAGCAGTACTTC.

As concerns this clone: Distinct nucleotide sequences in the sample also encode this CDR3. The V and J genes are TRBV27 and TRBJ1-1, with a possible D match to TRBD1 (5 bases). The CDR3 length is 13 residues. From germline, CDR1 is MNHEY and CDR2 SMNVEV (reference sequence). The V gene lost 2 bases and the J gene lost 1 base, with 5 bases spanning the gap. The CDR3, as DNA: TGTGCCAGCAGTTTAACAGGGAACACTGAAGCTTTCTTT. It is translated as CASSLTGNTEAFF.

This chain uses TRBV5-1 with TRBJ1-5; no definite D call. Deletions cut 0 bases from V and 0 bases from J, with 7 bases between. The CDR3 has 15 amino acids. Looked up from germline, CDR1 is SGHRS and CDR2 is YFSETQ. CDR3 DNA sequence: TGCGCCAGCAGCTTGGCGCCGGATAGCAATCAGCCCCAGCATTTT. Residues: CASSLAPDSNQPQHF.

The CDR3 spells CASSRGREAAYEQYF. CDR3 in DNA: TGCGCCAGCAGCAGAGGACGGGAGGCGGCCTACGAGCAGTACTTC. The chain couples TRBV4-3 to TRBJ2-7, with 7 bases fitting TRBD2. CDR1 and CDR2 (germline): LGHNA, YSLEER. After removal of 5 bases from V and 2 bases from J, the junction contained 9 bases not matched to a gene. CDR3 length: 15 amino acids.

This clone came up once. The chain links TRBV28 to TRBJ2-7; weak D call: TRBD1 (6 bases). CDR1 is MDHEN, CDR2 SYDVKM, per germline. The germline V and J ends were trimmed by 3 bases and 3 bases, with 12 bases remaining between them. The CDR3 covers 14 residues. The chain's CDR3 is CASSLLDRNYEQYF. The DNA for the CDR3 is TGTGCCAGCAGTTTGTTGGACAGAAACTACGAGCAGTACTTC.

V is TRBV4-1 and J is TRBJ1-1; D is ambiguous. The CDR3 runs to 15 residues. Germline values: CDR1 MGHRA, CDR2 YSYEKL. V lost 4 bases, J lost 7 bases, and 19 bases lay in between. The CDR3 coding sequence is TGCGCCAGCAGCCTAACCGACGGGAAGTGGGATGAAGCTTTCTTT. Its protein product is CASSLTDGKWDEAFF.

This chain connects TRBV2 to TRBJ2-7; D may be TRBD2 (5 bases). The CDR3 is 13 amino acids. Germline V CDR1 and CDR2: SNHLY, FYNNEI. The ends were cut back, 8 bases at V and 3 bases at J, with 14 bases in the middle. CDR3 bases: TGTGCCAGCCGGGCGGGTAACTACTACGAGCAGTACTTC. This translates into CASRAGNYYEQYF.

The chain recombines TRBV27 with TRBJ2-6; 7 nucleotides match TRBD2. Per germline, CDR1 MNHEY and CDR2 SMNVEV (reference sequence). This CDR3 contains 17 residues. V lost 8 bases and J lost 2; bases outside the gene matches: 12. Here the CDR3 reads CASSGHGGEAGANVLTF. For the CDR3, the DNA is TGTGCCAGCTCAGGCCATGGGGGGGAGGCTGGGGCCAACGTCCTGACTTTC.

The chain uses TRBV7-2 and TRBJ2-5, with TRBD1 matching over 9 bases. The length of the CDR3 is 19 residues. The J segment lost 2 bases and the V segment lost 1 base, leaving 14 bases of the junction unmatched. The germline gives CDR1 SGHTA, CDR2 FQGNSA. CDR3 region: CASSLDPHNRGLLQETQYF. The CDR3 bases are TGTGCCAGCAGCTTAGATCCTCATAACAGGGGGCTTTTGCAAGAGACCCAGTACTTC.